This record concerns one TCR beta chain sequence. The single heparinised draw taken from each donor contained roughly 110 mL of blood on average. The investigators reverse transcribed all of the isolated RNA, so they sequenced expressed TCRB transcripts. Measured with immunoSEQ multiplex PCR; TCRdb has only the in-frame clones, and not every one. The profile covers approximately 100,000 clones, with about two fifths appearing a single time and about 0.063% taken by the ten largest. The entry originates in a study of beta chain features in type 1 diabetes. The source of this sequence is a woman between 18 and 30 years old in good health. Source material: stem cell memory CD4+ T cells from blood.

The CDR3 spells CASSPDSPYEQYF. CDR3 bases: TGTGCCAGCAGCCCGGACAGTCCCTACGAGCAGTACTTC. This chain links TRBV7-2 with TRBJ2-7; weak D call: TRBD1 (6 bases). V shed 5 bases and J shed 2 bases, with 10 bases lying between them. CDR1 is SGHTA, CDR2 FQGNSA, per germline. The CDR3 length is 13 residues.